The source of this TCR beta chain is a study of blood T cell repertoires in COVID-19. For the study at large: The United States, Italy and Spain provided the acute and convalescent COVID-19 samples.

Original methodology: The assay estimated nucleated cells by amplifying reference gene primers. Data came from immunoSEQ multiplex PCR; TCRdb stores just in-frame clones and leaves some out. For V, J and clone size, that table is used; D and trimming come from the DNA. The table records some 19,000 clones, about 88% of them present only once. The CDR3 extends over 13 amino acids. Germline V gene data show CDR1 as GTSNPN and CDR2 as SVGIG (reference sequence). V lost 1 base to trimming and J lost 2 bases, with 6 bases between them. Sequencing was carried out using peripheral blood. This clonotype was obtained from a man aged 60 to 69 with active COVID-19. The chain joins TRBV30 to TRBJ2-1; tentatively, D is TRBD1 (5 bases). This chain's CDR3 is CAWSGGPYNEQFF. The DNA for the CDR3 is TGTGCCTGGAGTGGGGGCCCCTACAATGAGCAGTTCTTC. The variable domain in full, with the rest retrieved from reference TRBV30 and TRBJ2-1, is SQTIHQWPATLVQPVGSPLSLECTVEGTSNPNLYWYRQAAGRGLQLLFYSVGIGQISSEVPQNLSASRPQDRQFILSSKKLLLSDSGFYLCAWSGGPYNEQFFGPGTRLTVL.